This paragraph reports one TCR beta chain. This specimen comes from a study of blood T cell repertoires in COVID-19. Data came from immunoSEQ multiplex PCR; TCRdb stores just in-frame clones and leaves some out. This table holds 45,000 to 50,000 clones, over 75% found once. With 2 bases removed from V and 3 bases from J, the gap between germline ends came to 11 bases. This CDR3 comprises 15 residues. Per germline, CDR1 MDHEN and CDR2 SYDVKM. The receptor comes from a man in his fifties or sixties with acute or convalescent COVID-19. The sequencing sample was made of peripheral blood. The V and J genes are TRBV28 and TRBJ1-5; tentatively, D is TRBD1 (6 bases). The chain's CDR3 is CASSLGGEDNQPQHF. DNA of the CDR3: TGTGCCAGCAGTTTAGGGGGCGAGGACAATCAGCCCCAGCATTTT.